Presented here are 29 T cell receptor beta chains from one specimen sequenced in a study of graft-versus-host responses after intestinal transplantation. Irradiated stimulators labeled with violet dye, 200,000 in number, were plated with 200,000 CFSE-labeled responders. Repertoires were generated with immunoSEQ multiplex PCR, while TCRdb's copy carries only in-frame clones and drops some. The profile shows about 7,000 clones, around a third of them singletons. Sequencing was performed on alloreactive CD8+ T cells from a mixed lymphocyte reaction culture, taken before transplantation. Subset defined: CFSE-low proliferating T cells sorted from roughly 6-day pre-transplant mixed lymphocyte reaction (GvH or HvG direction). These receptor sequences come from a human patient who was an organ donor for intestinal transplantation.

In this sample, this clone turned up a few times. The chain couples TRBV7-5 to TRBJ1-5. TRBV7-5 is termed a pseudogene. CDR3 length: 12 amino acids. In DNA form, the CDR3 reads TGTGCCAGCAGCTTAATGAATCAGCCCCAGCATTTT. It specifies CASSLMNQPQHF.

This chain joins TRBV7-9 and TRBJ2-7, with D possibly matching TRBD2 (7 bases). V was trimmed by 5 bases and J by 4 bases, leaving 18 bases between them. CDR3 length: 15 residues. CDR1 is SEHNR, CDR2 FQNEAQ, per germline (reference sequence). The CDR3 protein is CASSSRRGGLYEQYF. In nucleotides, the CDR3 is TGTGCCAGCAGCAGCCGGAGGGGGGGGCTTTACGAGCAGTACTTC.

In this sample, this clone turned up a few times. The chain is built from TRBV7-9 and TRBJ1-2; D uncertain. The germline V and J ends were trimmed by 2 bases and 4 bases, with 14 bases remaining between them. Germline CDR1 reads SEHNR; CDR2 reads FQNEAQ (reference sequence). The CDR3 extends over 15 amino acids. CDR3 loop: CASSLTLSTGYGYTF. As DNA, the CDR3 is TGTGCCAGCAGCTTAACCCTATCCACCGGCTATGGCTACACCTTC. The full variable domain, with the rest looked up from reference TRBV7-9 and TRBJ1-2, is DTGVSQNPRHKITKRGQNVTFRCDPISEHNRLYWYRQTLGQGPEFLTYFQNEAQLEKSRLLSDRFSAERPKGSFSTLEIQRTEQGDSAMYLCASSLTLSTGYGYTFGSGTRLTVV.

This chain joins TRBV4-3 and TRBJ1-2; 9 bases align to TRBD1. CDR3 length equals 16 residues. Looked up from germline, CDR1 is LGHNA and CDR2 is YSLEER. With V trimmed by 2 bases and J by 4 bases, 8 bases remained unmatched. The CDR3, as DNA: TGCGCCAGCAGCCAATTATGGACAGGGGATGTCTATGGCTACACCTTC. Encoded protein: CASSQLWTGDVYGYTF.

This clone was seen only a few times. The chain is built from TRBV7-6 and TRBJ2-3; the match to TRBD2 covers 15 bases. V dropped 4 bases and J dropped 4; count of bases not matched to a gene: 15. CDR3 length: 20 amino acids. Looked up from germline, CDR1 is SGHVS and CDR2 is FNYEAQ. The CDR3 sequence is CASSSTPPGLAGGPPDTQYF. Here the CDR3 DNA reads TGTGCCAGCAGCTCGACCCCCCCGGGACTAGCGGGGGGCCCCCCAGATACGCAGTATTTT. The whole variable domain, remainder taken from reference TRBV7-6 and TRBJ2-3, is GAGVSQSPRYKVTKRGQDVALRCDPISGHVSLYWYRQALGQGPEFLTYFNYEAQQDKSGLPNDRFSAERPEGSISTLTIQRTEQRDSAMYRCASSSTPPGLAGGPPDTQYFGPGTRLTVL.

This clone has more than one count but fewer than ten. The V and J genes are TRBV29-1 and TRBJ2-2; D perhaps matches TRBD1 (6 bases). In germline, CDR1 is SQVTM, CDR2 ANQGSEA. The CDR3 spans 20 residues. The V end lost 0 bases, the J end lost 2 bases, and 25 bases lay between the germline ends. The CDR3, as DNA: TGCAGCGTTGAAGATCAGGGAAGCGGCAGGGGAAGAGGAAACACCGGGGAGCTGTTTTTT. This encodes CSVEDQGSGRGRGNTGELFF.

This clone counts as medium-sized (0.01 to 0.1%). The gene calls are TRBV19 and TRBJ2-1; D is ambiguous. This CDR3 spans 11 amino acids. Germline CDR1 is LNHDA and CDR2 is SQIVND (reference sequence). V was pared by 5 bases and J by 8 bases, with 7 bases between. CDR3 DNA: TGTGCCAGTAGTTCGTGGGATGAGCAGTTCTTC. Residues: CASSSWDEQFF.

This clone has a handful of counts. The rearrangement links TRBV7-3 to TRBJ2-3; possible D gene TRBD2, 6 bases. The CDR3 is 14 residues long. V lost 3 bases and J lost 5, with 12 bases in between. The germline V gene has CDR1 SGHTA and CDR2 FQGTGA. The CDR3 nucleotides read TGTGCCAGCAGCTTGGTCGGTAGCGGAGATACGCAGTATTTT. This translates into CASSLVGSGDTQYF.

Details on this clone: An end of the junction does not agree with germline; a read error may underlie this. The gene calls are TRBV7-2 and TRBJ2-7; 7 positions match TRBD2. CDR1 SGHTA and CDR2 FQGNSA come from the germline V gene. This CDR3 region has 16 residues. This chain's CDR3 is CASSQDVAGPGYEQYF. The CDR3 bases are TGCGCCAGCAGCCAAGATGTAGCGGGCCCTGGGTACGAGCAGTACTTC.

J is TRBJ2-3 and V is TRBV9; TRBD2 matches 12 bases. This CDR3 has 14 residues. The V and J ends lost 0 bases and 8 bases, in that order; junction bases with no gene match: 1. Germline loops: CDR1 SGDLS, CDR2 YYNGEE. CDR3 DNA: TGTGCCAGCAGCGTAGGGACTAGCGGGGTTACGCAGTATTTT. Its protein is CASSVGTSGVTQYF.

The chain joins TRBV7-3 to TRBJ1-2, with unresolved D. From germline, CDR1 is SGHTA and CDR2 FQGTGA. Trimming took off 0 bases at V and 5 bases at J, with 13 bases between the two ends. This CDR3 comprises 15 residues. In DNA, the CDR3 is TGTGCCAGCAGCTTAACAGGGTCACCGGGATATGGCTACACCTTC. Protein: CASSLTGSPGYGYTF.

V usage is TRBV6-9 and J usage is TRBJ1-2; TRBD1 matches at 8 bases. From germline, CDR1 is MNHGY and CDR2 SVAAGI. The ends lost 6 bases at V and 7 bases at J; junction bases unmatched: 10. The CDR3 consists of 14 residues. CDR3 sequence: CASSPAQGAGGYTF. CDR3 DNA: TGTGCCAGCAGCCCTGCTCAGGGGGCGGGTGGCTACACCTTC.

V gene TRBV29-1 combines with J gene TRBJ2-7; 7 bases agree with TRBD2. From germline, CDR1 is SQVTM and CDR2 ANQGSEA. J lost 6 bases, V lost 0 bases, and 5 bases had no gene match. This CDR3 comprises 13 residues. The CDR3 nucleotides are TGCAGCGTTGAAGAGGGGTCGGGAGGCGAGCAGTACTTC. This encodes CSVEEGSGGEQYF.

This clone is a singleton in its sample. V gene TRBV19 combines with J gene TRBJ2-5, with D perhaps TRBD1 or TRBD2 (5 bases each). The CDR3 runs 17 residues. The V end lost 6 bases, the J end lost 2 bases, and 22 bases lay between the germline ends. Germline CDR1 and CDR2: LNHDA and SQIVND (reference sequence). The CDR3 reads CASSGPGRGYGQETQYF. CDR3 DNA sequence: TGTGCCAGTAGCGGGCCGGGACGGGGATATGGGCAAGAGACCCAGTACTTC.

This clone occurred a few times. The chain links TRBV6-5 to TRBJ1-2; D perhaps matches TRBD1 (5 bases). V shed 2 bases and J shed 5 bases, with 12 bases lying between them. Germline V gives CDR1 MNHEY, CDR2 SVGAGI. CDR3 size: 14 residues. The CDR3 loop reads CASSYGLGDYGYTF. Here the CDR3 DNA reads TGTGCCAGCAGTTACGGTCTGGGGGATTATGGCTACACCTTC.

The CDR3 loop reads CASSLGAGGYEQYF. DNA for the CDR3: TGTGCCAGCAGCTTGGGGGCAGGGGGCTACGAGCAGTACTTC. The V call is TRBV5-4, the J call TRBJ2-7; TRBD1 aligns across 7 bases. V was pared by 0 bases and J by 3 bases, with 3 bases of the junction left unmatched. CDR3 length: 14 residues. CDR1 and CDR2 from the germline V gene are SGHNT and YYREEE (reference sequence).

The chain links TRBV27 to TRBJ2-7; 8 bases map to TRBD2. CDR3 length: 16 amino acids. In germline, CDR1 is MNHEY, CDR2 SMNVEV (reference sequence). Trimming removed 6 bases from V and 0 bases from J; junction bases left unmatched: 10. CDR3 coding DNA: TGTGCCAGCAGCGCGGGCCGGGGGGGACCCTCCTACGAGCAGTACTTC. This encodes CASSAGRGGPSYEQYF.

The CDR3 here is CASSVAPGLEVSVSEQYF. The DNA for the CDR3 is TGTGCCAGCAGCGTAGCTCCGGGACTAGAAGTGAGTGTGAGCGAGCAGTACTTC. The chain carries TRBV9 and TRBJ2-7, with 8 bases fitting TRBD2. The J segment lost 6 bases and the V segment lost 0 bases, leaving 17 bases of the junction unmatched. Germline values: CDR1 SGDLS, CDR2 YYNGEE. The length of the CDR3 is 18 residues.

In its sample, this clone was seen a few times. A read error is possible here, since a much larger clone lies one base away. Different DNA sequences within this sample yield the same CDR3. The V gene is TRBV5-1, the J gene TRBJ2-7; D gene ambiguous. V shed 0 bases and J shed 5 bases, with 12 bases lying between them. There are 14 residues in the CDR3. The germline V gene has CDR1 SGHRS and CDR2 YFSETQ. Here the CDR3 reads CASSLGLWAHEQYF. As DNA, the CDR3 is TGCGCCAGCAGCTTGGGGCTTTGGGCCCACGAGCAGTACTTC.

The chain employs TRBV4-3 and TRBJ2-3; D unclear. V dropped 4 bases and J dropped 0 bases, with 11 bases sitting between them. The germline CDR1 and CDR2 sequences are LGHNA and YSLEER. The CDR3 sequence is 15 residues long. CDR3 bases: TGCGCCAGCAGCCCTCGAGACGGTAGCACAGATACGCAGTATTTT. Translation gives CASSPRDGSTDTQYF.

As regards this clone: A junction end diverges from the germline sequence, so it may reflect a read error. This rearrangement joins TRBV13 to TRBJ2-7; D perhaps matches TRBD1 (6 bases). This CDR3 is 14 amino acids long. Germline V gene sequence: CDR1 PRHDT, CDR2 FYEKMQ (reference sequence). The CDR3 here is CASSQVRGPYEQYF. The CDR3, as DNA: TGCGCCAGCAGCCAAGTCAGGGGACCCTACGAGCAGTACTTC.

This rearrangement joins TRBV6-5 to TRBJ2-1; D gene ambiguous. This CDR3 region has 14 residues. The germline V gene encodes CDR1 MNHEY and CDR2 SVGAGI. Trimming pared 2 bases from V and 5 bases from J, leaving 10 bases between. The CDR3 spells CASSYAGTHNEQFF. The CDR3 nucleotides read TGTGCCAGCAGTTACGCCGGTACTCACAATGAGCAGTTCTTC.

On this clone itself: A much larger clone lies one base from this, so it may be a read error. The genes are TRBV6-1 and TRBJ2-1; maybe TRBD1 (6 bases). CDR3 length: 14 amino acids. Germline V gene sequence: CDR1 MNHNS, CDR2 SASEGT. The CDR3 sequence: CASSGQAPYNKQFF. The CDR3 DNA reads TGTGCCAGCAGTGGACAGGCCCCATACAATAAGCAGTTCTTC.

This chain joins TRBV29-1 and TRBJ2-7; TRBD2 is a possible D gene (6 bases). The CDR3 consists of 12 residues. V was shortened by 3 bases and J by 6 bases, with 12 bases between the two germline ends. Germline-derived CDR1 and CDR2 are SQVTM and ANQGSEA. The CDR3 DNA reads as TGCAGCGTTGACACGGGGGTAGGCGAGCAGTACTTC. Amino acids: CSVDTGVGEQYF.

The J gene is TRBJ2-5, the V gene TRBV11-2; unclear D gene. Per the germline V gene, CDR1 is SGHAT and CDR2 is FQNNGV. The CDR3 contains 15 residues. The V and J ends lost 7 bases and 2 bases respectively, with 17 bases between them. The CDR3 region is CASTSDAPWQETQYF. CDR3 DNA: TGTGCCAGCACCTCGGACGCCCCGTGGCAAGAGACCCAGTACTTC.

The J gene is TRBJ2-7, the V gene TRBV4-1; 7 nucleotides match TRBD1. J lost 2 bases, V lost 4 bases, and 8 bases had no gene match. The germline V gene encodes CDR1 MGHRA and CDR2 YSYEKL. There are 15 residues in the CDR3. CDR3 protein: CASSRNSDRAYEQYF. In DNA, the CDR3 is TGCGCCAGCAGCCGAAATTCAGACAGGGCCTACGAGCAGTACTTC.

This clone is labeled medium-sized. The chain uses TRBV4-2 and TRBJ2-7; 8 bases agree with TRBD1. CDR3 length equals 15 residues. Germline CDR1 reads LGHNA; CDR2 reads YNFKEQ. V trimming: 4 bases; J trimming: 2 bases; junction bases outside the gene matches: 7. The CDR3 DNA reads as TGTGCCAGCAGCCTGTACAGGGGGGACACCTACGAGCAGTACTTC. It specifies CASSLYRGDTYEQYF.

The chain couples TRBV25-1 to TRBJ2-1; D may be TRBD1 (6 bases). Germline CDR1 reads MGHDK; CDR2 reads SYGVNS. This CDR3 is built from 16 residues. V gave up 2 bases and J gave up 4 bases, with 15 bases separating them. CDR3 amino acids: CASSETAGVRYNEQFF. CDR3 DNA: TGTGCCAGCAGTGAAACCGCAGGGGTAAGGTACAATGAGCAGTTCTTC.

This chain links TRBV7-3 with TRBJ2-3; D unresolved. The CDR3 spans 14 residues. V was pared by 4 bases and J by 4 bases, with 12 bases between. CDR1 is SGHTA and CDR2 is FQGTGA in the germline V gene. In DNA form, the CDR3 reads TGTGCCAGCAGCTCAATCGGGTTTTCAGATACGCAGTATTTT. Amino acid sequence: CASSSIGFSDTQYF.